The rows below give T cell receptor beta chains drawn from one sample of a study of cytomegalovirus exposure and HLA in healthy donors. Libraries were prepared by immunoSEQ multiplex PCR; TCRdb keeps only in-frame clonotypes and omits some of them. The repertoire holds approximately 73,000 clones, with 60% to 70% as singletons. Sequences were obtained from PBMCs. The receptors come from a man aged 25 to 40 in good health and CMV-seropositive. Each CDR3 is given with its conserved first and last residue. D genes are given only for firm matches. Rows may omit the clone size; those that give it use once, few, many or a size class.

TRBD1	TRBV28	TRBJ2-2	11	-	TGTGCCAGCGGAGACAGGGAGGAGCTGTTTTTT	CASGDREELFF
-	TRBV7-6	TRBJ2-5	14	once	TGTGCCAGCAGCCCTCGATCGCGGTCAGAGACCCAGTACTTC	CASSPRSRSETQYF
TRBD2	TRBV4-1	TRBJ2-1	15	-	TGCGCCAGCAGCGGATTCCTAGCGGGGTACAATGAGCAGTTCTTC	CASSGFLAGYNEQFF
TRBD2	TRBV12-5	TRBJ2-5	16	-	TGTGCTAGTGGTTTGGGGGGGACTAGCGGGAGAGAGACCCAGTACTTC	CASGLGGTSGRETQYF
TRBD2	TRBV5-1	TRBJ2-3	18	-	TGCGCCAGCAGCATGAGGGGACTAGCGGGGGGGCGCACAGATACGCAGTATTTT	CASSMRGLAGGRTDTQYF
-	TRBV19	TRBJ2-7	13	once	TGTGCCAGTTCCAATAGTGGAGGGCGAGAGCAGTACTTC	CASSNSGGREQYF
-	TRBV27	TRBJ2-1	14	-	TGTGCCAGCAGTTTTCACCTTACAGACAATGAGCAGTTCTTC	CASSFHLTDNEQFF
-	TRBV5-5	TRBJ2-7	11	-	TGTGCCAGCAGTCTCGGCTACGAGCAGTACTTC	CASSLGYEQYF
-	TRBV30	TRBJ1-2	15	-	TGTGCCTGGAGTCTACCTGCGGGGGCGTCGGGGGGCTACACCTTC	CAWSLPAGASGGYTF
TRBD1	TRBV28	TRBJ1-1	15	-	TGTGCCAGCTTACCCACTCGACAGGGAGACACTGAAGCTTTCTTT	CASLPTRQGDTEAFF
-	TRBV12-5	TRBJ2-5	14	-	TGTGCTAGTGGTTTGGTTTCGGAGCAAGAGACCCAGTACTTC	CASGLVSEQETQYF
TRBD1	TRBV28	TRBJ2-1	16	-	TGTGCCAGCAGTTCTCCGGGACAGAGGGAGTACAATGAGCAGTTCTTC	CASSSPGQREYNEQFF
TRBD2	TRBV7-9	TRBJ2-3	15	-	TGTGCCACCTTTCGGATAGCGGGAAACACAGATACGCAGTATTTT	CATFRIAGNTDTQYF
TRBD2	TRBV5-6	TRBJ2-1	17	-	TGTGCCAGCAGTTTTACCACTAGCGGAGATTCCTACAATGAGCAGTTCTTC	CASSFTTSGDSYNEQFF
TRBD2	TRBV5-5	TRBJ2-5	13	once	TGTGCCAGCAGGGGACTAGCAGCCGAGACCCAGTACTTC	CASRGLAAETQYF
-	TRBV9	TRBJ2-5	14	-	TGTGCCAGCAGCGCGCGGGACAGCCAAGAGACCCAGTACTTC	CASSARDSQETQYF
TRBD1	TRBV2	TRBJ1-5	14	-	TGTGCCAGCAGTGATACAGGGGGCAGTCAGCCCCAGCATTTT	CASSDTGGSQPQHF
-	TRBV7-9	TRBJ2-7	11	-	TGTGCCAGCAGCTCAGACTACGAGCAGTACTTC	CASSSDYEQYF
-	TRBV6-1	TRBJ1-3	14	-	TGTGCCAGCTCCCCGGGTCAGTCTGGAAACACCATATATTTT	CASSPGQSGNTIYF
-	TRBV6-1	TRBJ2-7	15	few	TGTGCCAGCAGTGAAAGTGGGGGGTCCTCCTACGAGCAGTACTTC	CASSESGGSSYEQYF
-	TRBV5-6	TRBJ1-2	17	-	TGTGCCAGCAGCTTGGGGGAAAGGACTACGTTTAACTATGGCTACACCTTC	CASSLGERTTFNYGYTF